The clone carrying this TCR beta chain has a count of ten or more. The sample originates from a study of low-dose radiotherapy and immunotherapy resistance in tumors. Study details: Cyclophosphamide infusions of 200 mg/m2 came every two weeks, one day before radiation-immunotherapy.

Time point in this sample: after trial treatment. Indicated treatment: LDRT plus nivolumab, ipilimumab, low-dose cyclophosphamide and aspirin (RACIN trial). The CDR3 length is 16 residues. The germline V and J ends were trimmed by 2 bases and 6 bases, with 19 bases remaining between them. Germline V gene data show CDR1 as LGHNA and CDR2 as YNFKEQ. TRAV- and TRBV-specific primers, spanning alpha and beta chains, primed first-strand cDNA. The PCR that amplified TCRs ran for 20 cycles, relying on a constant-region primer and a V-primer adapter. MiXCR was run by TCRdb on the reads, yielding one entry per CDR3 protein. This sample has more than 70,000 distinct CDR3 sequences; approximately 22% occur once, and the top ten carry 9.5% to 15%.

The clonotype originates from a female donor with ovarian cancer. Sequenced here: PBMCs, sampled after low-dose radiotherapy plus immunotherapy. The chain employs TRBV4-2 and TRBJ1-2; maybe TRBD1 (5 bases). CDR3 in DNA: TGTGCCAGCAGCCAAACTCCGAGGGCGGGGACCGATGGCTACACCTTC. It yields the protein CASSQTPRAGTDGYTF.